These T cell receptor beta chains were read from a single sample in a study of blood T cell repertoires in COVID-19. Using immunoSEQ multiplex PCR, the repertoire was profiled, and TCRdb retains in-frame clones only, with some absent. The sample lists some 170,000 clones, 80% to 90% occurring once. The source material was peripheral blood. The receptors stem from an older woman who had recovered from COVID-19. Both conserved end residues are part of each CDR3. A D gene is named only where the DNA matches it firmly. Where a row states a size, it is once, few, many or the class of an expanded clone; other rows omit it.

D: TRBD1; V: TRBV4-3; J: TRBJ1-2; size: NA; CDR3: CASSQMTGVGYTF; DNA: TGCGCCAGCAGCCAGATGACAGGGGTCGGCTACACCTTC
D: NA; V: TRBV6-5; J: TRBJ1-4; size: NA; CDR3: CASTSGTSGEKLFF; DNA: TGTGCCAGCACCTCCGGGACAAGTGGCGAAAAACTGTTTTTT
D: TRBD1; V: TRBV5-1; J: TRBJ1-1; size: NA; CDR3: CASSIRQGLGTEAFF; DNA: TGCGCCAGCAGCATAAGACAGGGATTGGGCACTGAAGCTTTCTTT
D: NA; V: TRBV5-1; J: TRBJ1-1; size: NA; CDR3: CASSLEVGRFETFF; DNA: TGCGCCAGCAGCTTGGAGGTGGGGCGCTTTGAAACTTTCTTT
D: TRBD1; V: TRBV28; J: TRBJ1-2; size: NA; CDR3: CASSQSGTDYGYTF; DNA: TGTGCCAGCAGTCAATCCGGGACAGATTATGGCTACACCTTC
D: NA; V: TRBV28; J: TRBJ2-1; size: NA; CDR3: CASTQGGGPYNEQFF; DNA: TGTGCCAGCACCCAGGGGGGTGGCCCCTACAATGAGCAGTTCTTC
D: NA; V: TRBV3-1/TRBV3-2; J: TRBJ1-5; size: once; CDR3: CASSQAPGGQPQHF; DNA: TGTGCCAGCAGCCAAGCCCCCGGGGGTCAGCCCCAGCATTTT
D: TRBD1; V: TRBV14; J: TRBJ1-2; size: once; CDR3: CASSQMGDRDSYTF; DNA: TGTGCCAGCAGCCAGATGGGGGACAGGGATAGCTACACCTTC
D: TRBD1; V: TRBV7-3; J: TRBJ1-2; size: NA; CDR3: CASSLRPGQDYGYTF; DNA: TGTGCCAGCAGCTTGCGACCGGGACAGGACTATGGCTACACCTTC
D: TRBD1; V: TRBV10-3; J: TRBJ2-7; size: NA; CDR3: CAISETGQGKKYF; DNA: TGTGCCATCAGTGAGACCGGACAGGGCAAGAAGTACTTC
D: NA; V: TRBV7-9; J: TRBJ1-1; size: NA; CDR3: CASSLGQNSKEAFF; DNA: TGTGCCAGCAGCCTCGGACAGAACTCTAAGGAAGCTTTCTTT
D: TRBD1; V: TRBV2; J: TRBJ1-2; size: NA; CDR3: CASSNDRAESYTF; DNA: TGTGCCAGCAGCAACGACAGGGCGGAATCCTACACCTTC
D: NA; V: TRBV6-5; J: TRBJ1-5; size: NA; CDR3: CASGINQPQHF; DNA: TGTGCCAGCGGCATCAATCAGCCCCAGCATTTT
D: TRBD2; V: TRBV11-2; J: TRBJ2-1; size: NA; CDR3: CASSLAGGGRGNEQFF; DNA: TGTGCCAGCAGCTTAGCGGGCGGGGGAAGAGGCAATGAGCAGTTCTTC
D: NA; V: TRBV29-1; J: TRBJ1-1; size: NA; CDR3: CSADRDWDTEAFF; DNA: TGCAGCGCGGACCGGGACTGGGACACTGAAGCTTTCTTT
D: NA; V: TRBV3-1/TRBV3-2; J: TRBJ2-5; size: NA; CDR3: CASSLTGRETQYF; DNA: TGTGCCAGCAGCCTCACAGGGCGAGAGACCCAGTACTTC
D: TRBD1; V: TRBV10-1; J: TRBJ1-5; size: NA; CDR3: CASQGGFGIQPQHF; DNA: TGCGCCAGCCAGGGGGGCTTTGGGATACAGCCCCAGCATTTT
D: NA; V: TRBV11-3; J: TRBJ2-1; size: few; CDR3: CASSLGLAGVNEQFF; DNA: TGTGCCAGCAGCCTCGGTCTGGCGGGCGTCAATGAGCAGTTCTTC
D: TRBD1; V: TRBV29-1; J: TRBJ2-6; size: NA; CDR3: CSVVDRRNSGANVLTF; DNA: TGCAGCGTTGTGGACAGGAGAAACTCTGGGGCCAACGTCCTGACTTTC
D: TRBD2; V: TRBV19; J: TRBJ2-1; size: NA; CDR3: CASSILAGGPAEQFF; DNA: TGTGCCAGTAGTATTCTAGCGGGGGGGCCAGCTGAGCAGTTCTTC
D: TRBD2; V: TRBV19; J: TRBJ2-7; size: NA; CDR3: CASSPTTAGEQYF; DNA: TGTGCCAGTAGTCCCACAACAGCGGGGGAGCAGTACTTC
D: TRBD1; V: TRBV3-1/TRBV3-2; J: TRBJ1-4; size: NA; CDR3: CASSQGGQPNEKLFF; DNA: TGTGCCAGCAGCCAAGGGGGACAGCCCAATGAAAAACTGTTTTTT
D: NA; V: TRBV2; J: TRBJ1-2; size: NA; CDR3: CASSGSSATNGYTF; DNA: TGTGCCAGCAGTGGATCATCGGCGACTAATGGCTACACCTTC
D: NA; V: TRBV6-5; J: TRBJ1-3; size: NA; CDR3: CASSLEFGNTIYF; DNA: TGTGCCAGCAGTTTGGAGTTCGGAAACACCATATATTTT
D: TRBD1; V: TRBV6-2/TRBV6-3; J: TRBJ1-6; size: once; CDR3: CASSPGTENSPLHF; DNA: TGTGCCAGCAGCCCCGGGACAGAAAATTCACCCCTCCACTTT
D: NA; V: TRBV2; J: TRBJ1-3; size: NA; CDR3: CASREVNSGNTIYF; DNA: TGTGCCAGCAGGGAGGTCAACTCTGGAAACACCATATATTTT
D: NA; V: TRBV7-2; J: TRBJ2-3; size: NA; CDR3: CASSLLAGTSTDTQYF; DNA: TGTGCCAGCAGCTTATTGGCAGGCACTAGCACAGATACGCAGTATTTT
D: TRBD2; V: TRBV6-6; J: TRBJ2-5; size: NA; CDR3: CASTKVAGERETQYF; DNA: TGTGCCAGCACCAAAGTAGCGGGGGAGAGAGAGACCCAGTACTTC
D: NA; V: TRBV5-5; J: TRBJ1-4; size: NA; CDR3: CASNRDNADKLFF; DNA: TGTGCCAGCAACCGGGACAACGCGGACAAACTGTTTTTT
D: NA; V: TRBV3-1/TRBV3-2; J: TRBJ1-3; size: NA; CDR3: CASSQGRRAGEGNTIYF; DNA: TGTGCCAGCAGCCAAGGGCGAAGAGCGGGGGAAGGAAACACCATATATTTT
D: NA; V: TRBV4-3; J: TRBJ1-6; size: NA; CDR3: CASSQQLPPGGGSPLHF; DNA: TGCGCCAGCAGCCAACAACTTCCCCCCGGGGGTGGTTCACCCCTCCACTTT
D: NA; V: TRBV19; J: TRBJ2-7; size: NA; CDR3: CASSEGLRGEQYF; DNA: TGTGCCAGTAGTGAGGGCCTCAGAGGCGAGCAGTACTTC